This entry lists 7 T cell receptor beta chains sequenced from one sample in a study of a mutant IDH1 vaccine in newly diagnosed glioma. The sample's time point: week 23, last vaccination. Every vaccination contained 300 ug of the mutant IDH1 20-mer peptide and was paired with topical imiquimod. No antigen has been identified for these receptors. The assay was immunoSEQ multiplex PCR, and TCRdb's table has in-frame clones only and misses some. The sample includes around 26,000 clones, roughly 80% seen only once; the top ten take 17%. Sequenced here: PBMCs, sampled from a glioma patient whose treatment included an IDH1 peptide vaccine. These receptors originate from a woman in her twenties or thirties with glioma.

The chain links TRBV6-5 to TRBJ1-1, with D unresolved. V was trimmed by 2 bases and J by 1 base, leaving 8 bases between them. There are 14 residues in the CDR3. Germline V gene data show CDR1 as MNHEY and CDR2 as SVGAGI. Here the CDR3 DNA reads TGTGCCAGCAGTTACCTGGGCTCGAACACTGAAGCTTTCTTT. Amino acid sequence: CASSYLGSNTEAFF.

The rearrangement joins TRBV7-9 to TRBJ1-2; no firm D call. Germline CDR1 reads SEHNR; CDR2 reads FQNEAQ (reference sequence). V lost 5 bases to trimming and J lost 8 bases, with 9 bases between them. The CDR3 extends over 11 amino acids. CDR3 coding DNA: TGTGCCAGCAGCCCTGCGACAGGCTACACCTTC. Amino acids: CASSPATGYTF.

The chain's CDR3 is CASSGGRTSGYTF. In DNA, the CDR3 is TGTGCCAGCAGCGGGGGACGGACGAGTGGCTACACCTTC. This chain joins TRBV6-4 and TRBJ1-2, with a weak D call TRBD1 (5 bases). Germline CDR1 and CDR2: MRHNA and SNTAGT. This CDR3 has 13 amino acids. The germline V and J ends were trimmed by 6 bases and 7 bases, with 15 bases remaining between them.

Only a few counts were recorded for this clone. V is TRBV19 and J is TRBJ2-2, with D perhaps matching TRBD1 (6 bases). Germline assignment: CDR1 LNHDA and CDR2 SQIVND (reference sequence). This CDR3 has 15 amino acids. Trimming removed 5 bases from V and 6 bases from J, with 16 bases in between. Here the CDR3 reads CASSGLKQGPGELFF. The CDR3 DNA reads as TGTGCCAGTAGTGGGTTGAAACAGGGACCCGGGGAGCTGTTTTTT.

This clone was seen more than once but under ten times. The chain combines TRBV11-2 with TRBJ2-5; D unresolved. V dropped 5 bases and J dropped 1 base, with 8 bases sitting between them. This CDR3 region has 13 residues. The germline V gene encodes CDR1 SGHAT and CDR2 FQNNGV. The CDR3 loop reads CASSLRPQETQYF. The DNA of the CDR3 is TGTGCCAGCAGCCTCAGGCCCCAAGAGACCCAGTACTTC. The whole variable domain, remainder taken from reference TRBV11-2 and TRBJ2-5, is EAGVAQSPRYKIIEKRQSVAFWCNPISGHATLYWYQQILGQGPKLLIQFQNNGVVDDSQLPKDRFSAERLKGVDSTLKIQPAKLEDSAVYLCASSLRPQETQYFGPGTRLLVL.

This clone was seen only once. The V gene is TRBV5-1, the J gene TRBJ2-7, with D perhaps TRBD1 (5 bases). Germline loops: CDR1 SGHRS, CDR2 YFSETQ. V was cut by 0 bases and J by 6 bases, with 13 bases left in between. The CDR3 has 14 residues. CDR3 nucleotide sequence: TGCGCCAGCAGCTTGGAGGCAGGGTGGGTCGAGCAGTACTTC. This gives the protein CASSLEAGWVEQYF.

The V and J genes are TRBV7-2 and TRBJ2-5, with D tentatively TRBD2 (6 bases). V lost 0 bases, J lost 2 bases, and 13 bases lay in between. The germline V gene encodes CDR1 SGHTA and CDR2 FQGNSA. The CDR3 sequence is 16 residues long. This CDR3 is CASSLASSVGQETQYF. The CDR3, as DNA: TGTGCCAGCAGCTTAGCCTCTAGCGTCGGGCAAGAGACCCAGTACTTC.